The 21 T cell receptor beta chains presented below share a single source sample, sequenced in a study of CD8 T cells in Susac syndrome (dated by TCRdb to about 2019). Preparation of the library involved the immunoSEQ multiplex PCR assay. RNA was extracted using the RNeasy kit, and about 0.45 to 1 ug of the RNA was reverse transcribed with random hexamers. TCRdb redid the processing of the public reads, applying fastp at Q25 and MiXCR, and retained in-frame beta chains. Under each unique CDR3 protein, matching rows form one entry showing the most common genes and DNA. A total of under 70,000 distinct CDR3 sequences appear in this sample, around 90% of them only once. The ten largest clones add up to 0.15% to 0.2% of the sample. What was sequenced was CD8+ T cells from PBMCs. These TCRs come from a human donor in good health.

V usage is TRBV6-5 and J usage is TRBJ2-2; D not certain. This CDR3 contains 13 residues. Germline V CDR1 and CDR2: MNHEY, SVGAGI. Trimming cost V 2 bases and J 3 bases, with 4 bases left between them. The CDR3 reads CASSYPHTGELFF. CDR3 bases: TGTGCCAGCAGTTACCCCCACACCGGGGAGCTGTTTTTT.

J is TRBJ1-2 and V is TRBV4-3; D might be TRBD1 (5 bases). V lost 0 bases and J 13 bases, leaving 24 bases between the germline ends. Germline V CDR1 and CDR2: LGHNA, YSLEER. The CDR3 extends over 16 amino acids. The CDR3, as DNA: TGCGCCAGCAGCCAAGATTACGGGGCCGCAATGGGGGGGTCCACCTTC. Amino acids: CASSQDYGAAMGGSTF.

The DNA for the CDR3 is TGTGCCAGCAGTCCTCCGGGACAGCAAGAGACCCAGTACTTC. Amino acid sequence: CASSPPGQQETQYF. The chain couples TRBV7-9 to TRBJ2-5, with 7 bases matching TRBD1. J lost 2 bases, V lost 6 bases, and 6 bases had no gene match. The germline gives CDR1 SEHNR, CDR2 FQNEAQ (reference sequence). CDR3 length equals 14 residues.

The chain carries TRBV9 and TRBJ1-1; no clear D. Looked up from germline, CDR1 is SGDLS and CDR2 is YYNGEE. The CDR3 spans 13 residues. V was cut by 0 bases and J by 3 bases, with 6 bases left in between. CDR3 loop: CASSVGSDTEAFF. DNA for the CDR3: TGTGCCAGCAGCGTAGGGTCGGACACTGAAGCTTTCTTT.

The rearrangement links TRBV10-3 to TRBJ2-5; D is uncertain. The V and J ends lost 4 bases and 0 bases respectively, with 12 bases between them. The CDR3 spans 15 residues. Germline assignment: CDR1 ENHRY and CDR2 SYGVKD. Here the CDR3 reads CAISGSGIDQETQYF. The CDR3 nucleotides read TGTGCCATCAGTGGCTCTGGAATAGACCAAGAGACCCAGTACTTC.

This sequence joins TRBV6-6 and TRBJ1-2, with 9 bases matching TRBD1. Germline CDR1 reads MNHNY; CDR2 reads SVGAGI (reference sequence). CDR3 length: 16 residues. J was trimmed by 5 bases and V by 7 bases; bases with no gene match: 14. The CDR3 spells CASIPGQGLQVYGYTF. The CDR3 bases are TGTGCCAGCATCCCGGGACAGGGCTTACAAGTTTATGGCTACACCTTC.

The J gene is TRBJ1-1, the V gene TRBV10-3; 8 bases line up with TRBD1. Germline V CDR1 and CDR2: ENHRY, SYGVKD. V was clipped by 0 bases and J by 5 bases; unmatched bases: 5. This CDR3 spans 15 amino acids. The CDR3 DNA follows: TGTGCCATCAGTGAGTCGGGACAGGCAAGAACTGAAGCTTTCTTT. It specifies CAISESGQARTEAFF.

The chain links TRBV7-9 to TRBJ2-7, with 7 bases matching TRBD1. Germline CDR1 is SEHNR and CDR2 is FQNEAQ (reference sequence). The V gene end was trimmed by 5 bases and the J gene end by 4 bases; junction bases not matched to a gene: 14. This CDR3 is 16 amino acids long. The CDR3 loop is CASSPAQGPENYEQYF. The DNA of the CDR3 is TGTGCCAGCAGCCCTGCACAGGGGCCGGAAAATTACGAGCAGTACTTC. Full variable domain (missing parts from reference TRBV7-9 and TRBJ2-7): DTGVSQNPRHKITKRGQNVTFRCDPISEHNRLYWYRQTLGQGPEFLTYFQNEAQLEKSRLLSDRFSAERPKGSFSTLEIQRTEQGDSAMYLCASSPAQGPENYEQYFGPGTRLTVT.

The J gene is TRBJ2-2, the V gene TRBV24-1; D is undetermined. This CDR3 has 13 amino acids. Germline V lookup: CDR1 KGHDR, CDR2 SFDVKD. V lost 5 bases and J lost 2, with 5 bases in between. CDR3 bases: TGTGCCACCAGTGGGCCAAACACCGGGGAGCTGTTTTTT. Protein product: CATSGPNTGELFF.

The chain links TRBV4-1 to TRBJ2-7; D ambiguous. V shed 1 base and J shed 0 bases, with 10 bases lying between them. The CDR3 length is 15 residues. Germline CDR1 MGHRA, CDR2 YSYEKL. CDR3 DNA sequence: TGCGCCAGCAGCCAAGGGGTACACAACTCCTACGAGCAGTACTTC. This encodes CASSQGVHNSYEQYF.

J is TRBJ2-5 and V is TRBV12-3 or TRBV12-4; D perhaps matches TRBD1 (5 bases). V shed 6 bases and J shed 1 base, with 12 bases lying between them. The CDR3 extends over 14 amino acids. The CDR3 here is CASSPSRVQETQYF. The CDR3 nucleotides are TGTGCCAGCAGCCCCTCCAGGGTCCAAGAGACCCAGTACTTC.

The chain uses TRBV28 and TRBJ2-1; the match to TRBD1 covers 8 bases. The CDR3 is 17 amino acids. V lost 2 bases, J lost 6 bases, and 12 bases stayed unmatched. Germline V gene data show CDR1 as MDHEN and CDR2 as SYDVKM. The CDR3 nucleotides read TGTGCCAGCAGTTTACCCTCTACAGGGGGTTTCGGCAATGAGCAGTTCTTC. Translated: CASSLPSTGGFGNEQFF.

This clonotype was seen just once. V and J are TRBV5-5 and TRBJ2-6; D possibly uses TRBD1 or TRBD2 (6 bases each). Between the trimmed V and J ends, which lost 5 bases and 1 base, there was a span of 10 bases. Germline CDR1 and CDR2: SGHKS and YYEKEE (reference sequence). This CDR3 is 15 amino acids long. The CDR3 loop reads CASRRRGSGANVLTF. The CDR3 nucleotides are TGTGCCAGCAGGCGGAGGGGGTCTGGGGCCAACGTCCTGACTTTC.

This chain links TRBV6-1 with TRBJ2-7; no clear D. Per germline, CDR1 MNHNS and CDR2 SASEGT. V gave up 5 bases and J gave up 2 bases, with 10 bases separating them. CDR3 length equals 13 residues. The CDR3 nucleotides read TGTGCCAGCAGTACCCCCAACACCTACGAGCAGTACTTC. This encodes CASSTPNTYEQYF.

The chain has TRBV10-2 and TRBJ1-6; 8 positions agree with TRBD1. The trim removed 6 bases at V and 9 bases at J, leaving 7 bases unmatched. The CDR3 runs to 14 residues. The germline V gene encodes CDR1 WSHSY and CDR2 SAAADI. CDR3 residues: CASSETGASSPLHF. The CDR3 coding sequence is TGCGCCAGCAGCGAGACAGGGGCGAGTTCACCCCTCCACTTT.

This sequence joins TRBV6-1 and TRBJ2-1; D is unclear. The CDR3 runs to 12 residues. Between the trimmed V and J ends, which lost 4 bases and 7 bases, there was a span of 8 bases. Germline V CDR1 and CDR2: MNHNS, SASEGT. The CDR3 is CASSAPGNEQFF. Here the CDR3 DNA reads TGTGCCAGCAGTGCCCCCGGGAATGAGCAGTTCTTC.

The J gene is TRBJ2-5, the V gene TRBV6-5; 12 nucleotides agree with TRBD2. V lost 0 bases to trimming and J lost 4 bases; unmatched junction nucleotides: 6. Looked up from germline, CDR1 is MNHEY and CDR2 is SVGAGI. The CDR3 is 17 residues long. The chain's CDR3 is CASSYSTSGGTGETQYF. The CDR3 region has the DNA TGTGCCAGCAGTTACTCGACTAGCGGGGGAACAGGAGAGACCCAGTACTTC.

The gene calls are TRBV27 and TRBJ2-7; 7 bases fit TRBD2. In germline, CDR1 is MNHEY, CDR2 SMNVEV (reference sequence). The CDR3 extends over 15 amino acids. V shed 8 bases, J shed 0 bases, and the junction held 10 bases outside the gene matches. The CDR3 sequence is CASSSVKRDSYEQYF. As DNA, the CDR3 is TGTGCCAGCTCCTCGGTCAAGCGGGACTCCTACGAGCAGTACTTC.

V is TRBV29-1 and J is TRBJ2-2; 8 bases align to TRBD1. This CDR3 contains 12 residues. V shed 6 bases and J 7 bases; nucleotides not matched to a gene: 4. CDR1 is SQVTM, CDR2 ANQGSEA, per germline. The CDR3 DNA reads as TGCAGCGTCGGACAGGGCGGCGGGGAGCTGTTTTTT. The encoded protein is CSVGQGGGELFF.

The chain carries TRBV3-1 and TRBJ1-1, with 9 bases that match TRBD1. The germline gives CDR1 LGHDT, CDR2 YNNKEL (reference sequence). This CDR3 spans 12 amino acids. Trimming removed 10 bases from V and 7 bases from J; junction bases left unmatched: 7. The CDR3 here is CATTPDRGEAFF. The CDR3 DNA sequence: TGTGCCACAACACCGGACAGGGGTGAAGCTTTCTTT. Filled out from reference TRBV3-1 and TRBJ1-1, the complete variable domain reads DTAVSQTPKYLVTQMGNDKSIKCEQNLGHDTMYWYKQDSKKFLKIMFSYNNKELIINETVPNRFSPKSPDKAHLNLHINSLELGDSAVYFCATTPDRGEAFFGQGTRLTVV.

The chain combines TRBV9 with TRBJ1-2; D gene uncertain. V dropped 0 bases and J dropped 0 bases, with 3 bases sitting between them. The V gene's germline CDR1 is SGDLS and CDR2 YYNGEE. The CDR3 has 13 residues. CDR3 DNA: TGTGCCAGCAGCGTAGTACCTAACTATGGCTACACCTTC. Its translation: CASSVVPNYGYTF.